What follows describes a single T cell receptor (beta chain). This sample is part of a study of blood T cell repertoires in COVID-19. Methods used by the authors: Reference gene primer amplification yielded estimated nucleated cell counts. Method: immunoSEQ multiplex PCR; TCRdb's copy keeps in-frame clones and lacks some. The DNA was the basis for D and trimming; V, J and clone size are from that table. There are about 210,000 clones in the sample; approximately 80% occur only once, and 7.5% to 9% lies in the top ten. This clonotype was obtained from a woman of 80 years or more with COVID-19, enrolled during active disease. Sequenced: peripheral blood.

In DNA, the CDR3 is TGTGCCAGCAGTGCCTCACCGGGACAGGGGCCCGAGGGTGAGCAGTTCTTC. It codes for CASSASPGQGPEGEQFF. This sequence joins TRBV6-1 and TRBJ2-1; TRBD1 aligns across 10 bases. Per the germline V gene, CDR1 is MNHNS and CDR2 is SASEGT. V lost 4 bases to trimming and J lost 9 bases; unmatched junction nucleotides: 15. This CDR3 spans 17 amino acids.